This T cell receptor (beta chain) was recorded in a study of beta chain features in type 1 diabetes. Study conclusions and caveats: PCR might pick shorter templates more often, in the same way for patients and controls. Across all four CD4+ subsets, people with type 1 diabetes showed modestly shorter TCRB CDR3s. Within patients, naive, central memory and Treg TCRB repertoires seemed more similar than within healthy donors.

Every bit of the isolated RNA underwent reverse transcription, so sequencing read expressed TCRB transcripts. The assay was immunoSEQ multiplex PCR, and TCRdb's table has in-frame clones only and misses some. The data show some 350,000 clones, roughly 13% seen once. With respect to this clone: What it binds is unknown.

The authors sorted CD4+ naive, central memory, regulatory and stem cell-like memory cells via CD45RO/CCR7/CD25/CD127/CD95/CD27. Sorting produced populations that all topped 95% purity. Germline V lookup: CDR1 SQVTM, CDR2 ANQGSEA. V dropped 4 bases and J dropped 1 base, with 7 bases sitting between them. This CDR3 is built from 12 residues. The source material was naive CD4+ T cells from blood. The receptor was derived from a woman aged 18-35 years with type 1 diabetes. The chain recombines TRBV29-1 with TRBJ2-5, with D uncertain. CDR3 bases: TGCAGCGTTGCACAGACCCAAGAGACCCAGTACTTC. Translated, it gives CSVAQTQETQYF.